This TCR beta chain is from a study of vaccination and CD4 T cells after COVID-19. Study details: Overlapping peptides of the spike proteins of SARS-CoV-2, HCoV-NL63, HCoV-OC43 and HCoV-229E were used for cell stimulation.

On this clonotype itself: Its antigen is not known.

As for treatment: approximately nine-day PBMC culture with coronavirus spike peptide pools or control peptides (ViraFEST assay). Per the germline V gene, CDR1 is MNHEY and CDR2 is SVGAGI. The CDR3 sequence is 19 residues long. With 0 bases clipped from V and 2 bases from J, the junction kept 13 bases outside the gene matches. The Oncomine TCR Beta short-read assay sequenced DNA from cultured CD4+ T cells. A single record per CDR3 protein comes from TCRdb applying MiXCR to the PCR reads. Among tens of thousands of distinct CDR3 sequences, less than 70% were seen once, and the ten largest hold around 5.9%.

The sequenced material came from CD4+ T cells from blood, cultured in vitro. This chain joins TRBV6-5 and TRBJ2-1; 7 bases align to TRBD2. The clonotype originates from a human donor who had recovered from COVID-19. CDR3 nucleotides: TGTGCCAGCAGTTACTCGTTTTCTGGGCTAGCGGCTACCTACAATGAGCAGTTCTTC. The encoded protein is CASSYSFSGLAATYNEQFF.